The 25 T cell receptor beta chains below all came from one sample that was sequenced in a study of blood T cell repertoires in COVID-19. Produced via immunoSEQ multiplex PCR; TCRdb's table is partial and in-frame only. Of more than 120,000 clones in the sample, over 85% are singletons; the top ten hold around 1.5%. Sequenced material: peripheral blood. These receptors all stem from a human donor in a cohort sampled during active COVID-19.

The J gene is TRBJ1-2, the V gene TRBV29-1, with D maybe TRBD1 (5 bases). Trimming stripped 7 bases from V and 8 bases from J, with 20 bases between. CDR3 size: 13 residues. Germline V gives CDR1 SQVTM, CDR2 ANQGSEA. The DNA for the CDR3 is TGCAGCGCCGCAGGGCCAATCTCGTTGGGCTACACCTTC. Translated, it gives CSAAGPISLGYTF.

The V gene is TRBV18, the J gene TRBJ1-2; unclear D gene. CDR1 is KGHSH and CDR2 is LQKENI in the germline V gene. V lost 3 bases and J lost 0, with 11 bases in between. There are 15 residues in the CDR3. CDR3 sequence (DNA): TGTGCCAGCTCACCTTCGGGTGAAACTAACTATGGCTACACCTTC. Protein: CASSPSGETNYGYTF.

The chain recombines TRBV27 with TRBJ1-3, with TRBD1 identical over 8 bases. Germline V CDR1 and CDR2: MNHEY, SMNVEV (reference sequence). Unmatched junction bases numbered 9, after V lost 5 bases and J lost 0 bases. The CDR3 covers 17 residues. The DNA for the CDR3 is TGTGCCAGCAGTACTGGACAGGGCTTCAGCTCTGGAAACACCATATATTTT. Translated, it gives CASSTGQGFSSGNTIYF.

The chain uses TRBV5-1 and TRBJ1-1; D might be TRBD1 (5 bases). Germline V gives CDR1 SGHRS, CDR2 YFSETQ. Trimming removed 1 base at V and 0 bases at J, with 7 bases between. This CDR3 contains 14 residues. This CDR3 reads CASSLRTLNTEAFF. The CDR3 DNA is TGCGCCAGCAGCTTGAGGACATTGAACACTGAAGCTTTCTTT.

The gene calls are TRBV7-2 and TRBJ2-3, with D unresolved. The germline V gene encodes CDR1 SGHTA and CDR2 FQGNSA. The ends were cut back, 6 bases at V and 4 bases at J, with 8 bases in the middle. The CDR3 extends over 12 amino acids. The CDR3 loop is CASSFFSDTQYF. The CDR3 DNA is TGTGCCAGCAGTTTTTTCTCAGATACGCAGTATTTT.

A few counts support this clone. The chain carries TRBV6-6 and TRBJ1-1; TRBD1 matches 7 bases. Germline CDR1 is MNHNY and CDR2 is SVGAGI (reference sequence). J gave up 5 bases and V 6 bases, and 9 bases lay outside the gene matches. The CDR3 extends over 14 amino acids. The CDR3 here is CASRHGQAGTEAFF. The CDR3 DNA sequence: TGTGCCAGCAGACACGGACAGGCGGGGACTGAAGCTTTCTTT.

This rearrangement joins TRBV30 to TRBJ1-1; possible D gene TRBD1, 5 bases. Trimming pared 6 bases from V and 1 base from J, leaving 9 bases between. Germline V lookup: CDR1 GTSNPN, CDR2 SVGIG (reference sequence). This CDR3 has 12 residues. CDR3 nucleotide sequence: TGTGCCTGTTCTCAGGGGAACACTGAAGCTTTCTTT. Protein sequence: CACSQGNTEAFF.

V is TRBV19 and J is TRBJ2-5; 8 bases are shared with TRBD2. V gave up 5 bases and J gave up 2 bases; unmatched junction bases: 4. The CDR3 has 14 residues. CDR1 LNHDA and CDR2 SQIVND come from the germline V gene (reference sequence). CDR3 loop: CASSLGTSQETQYF. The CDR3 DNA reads TGTGCCAGTAGTCTGGGGACTAGTCAAGAGACCCAGTACTTC.

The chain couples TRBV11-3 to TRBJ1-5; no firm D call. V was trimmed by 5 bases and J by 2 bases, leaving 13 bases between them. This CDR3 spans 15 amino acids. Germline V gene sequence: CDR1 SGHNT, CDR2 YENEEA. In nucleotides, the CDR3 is TGTGCCAGCAGCCAGAGGAGACGGGGCAATCAGCCCCAGCATTTT. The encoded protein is CASSQRRRGNQPQHF.

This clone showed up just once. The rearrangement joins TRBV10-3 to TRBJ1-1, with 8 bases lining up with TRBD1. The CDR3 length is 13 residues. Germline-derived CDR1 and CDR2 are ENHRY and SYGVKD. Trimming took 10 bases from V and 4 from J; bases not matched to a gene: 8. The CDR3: CASQGAVSTEAFF. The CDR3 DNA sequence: TGTGCCAGTCAGGGGGCGGTGAGCACTGAAGCTTTCTTT.

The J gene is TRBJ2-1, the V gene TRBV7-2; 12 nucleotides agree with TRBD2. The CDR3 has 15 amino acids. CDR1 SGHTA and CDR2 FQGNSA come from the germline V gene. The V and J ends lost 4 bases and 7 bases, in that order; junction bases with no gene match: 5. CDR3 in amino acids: CASSWLGLAGNEQFF. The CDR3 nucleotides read TGTGCCAGCAGCTGGCTTGGACTAGCGGGGAATGAGCAGTTCTTC.

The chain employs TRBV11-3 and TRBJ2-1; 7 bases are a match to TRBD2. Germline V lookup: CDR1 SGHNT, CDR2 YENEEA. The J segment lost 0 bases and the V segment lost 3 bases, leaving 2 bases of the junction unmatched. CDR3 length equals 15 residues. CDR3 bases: TGTGCCAGCAGCTTGGGGGGGACCTCCTACAATGAGCAGTTCTTC. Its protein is CASSLGGTSYNEQFF. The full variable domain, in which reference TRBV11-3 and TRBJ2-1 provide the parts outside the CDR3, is EAGVVQSPRYKIIEKKQPVAFWCNPISGHNTLYWYLQNLGQGPELLIRYENEEAVDDSQLPKDRFSAERLKGVDSTLKIQPAELGDSAVYLCASSLGGTSYNEQFFGPGTRLTVL.

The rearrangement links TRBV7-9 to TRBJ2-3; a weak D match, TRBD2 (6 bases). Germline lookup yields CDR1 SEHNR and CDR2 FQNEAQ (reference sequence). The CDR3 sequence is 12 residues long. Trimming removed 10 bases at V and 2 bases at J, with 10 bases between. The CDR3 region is CATGTVTDTQYF. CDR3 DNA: TGTGCCACCGGGACTGTCACAGATACGCAGTATTTT.

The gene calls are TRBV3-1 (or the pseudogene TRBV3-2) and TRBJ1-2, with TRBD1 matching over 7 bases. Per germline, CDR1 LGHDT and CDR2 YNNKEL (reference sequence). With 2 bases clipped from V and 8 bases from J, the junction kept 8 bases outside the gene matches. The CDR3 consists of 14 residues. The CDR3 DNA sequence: TGTGCCAGCAGCCAAAACGGAGGGGGCGTAGGCTACACCTTC. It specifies CASSQNGGGVGYTF.

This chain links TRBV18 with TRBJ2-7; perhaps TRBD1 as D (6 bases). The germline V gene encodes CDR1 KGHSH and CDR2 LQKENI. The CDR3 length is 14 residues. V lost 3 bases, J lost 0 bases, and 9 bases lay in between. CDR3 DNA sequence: TGTGCCAGCTCACCGGGGACAAGCTCCTACGAGCAGTACTTC. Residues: CASSPGTSSYEQYF.

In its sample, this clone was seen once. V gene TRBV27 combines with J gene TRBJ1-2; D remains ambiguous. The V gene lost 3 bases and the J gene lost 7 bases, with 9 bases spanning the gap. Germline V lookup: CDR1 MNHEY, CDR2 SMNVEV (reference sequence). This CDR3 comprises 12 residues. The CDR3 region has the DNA TGTGCCAGCAGTTTGAACGGGTTTGGCTACACCTTC. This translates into CASSLNGFGYTF.

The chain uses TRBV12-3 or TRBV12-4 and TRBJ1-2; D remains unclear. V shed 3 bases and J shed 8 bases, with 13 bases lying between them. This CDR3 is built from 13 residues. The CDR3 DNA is TGTGCCAGCAGTTTTCAAGCGACTCGCGGCTACACCTTC. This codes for CASSFQATRGYTF.

The CDR3: CASSERRGGRDTNEQFF. Written as DNA, the CDR3 is TGTGCCAGCAGTGAACGGCGAGGGGGCAGGGATACCAATGAGCAGTTCTTC. The chain recombines TRBV6-1 with TRBJ2-1; 7 bases map to TRBD1. Per germline, CDR1 MNHNS and CDR2 SASEGT. The V gene end was trimmed by 2 bases and the J gene end by 6 bases; junction bases not matched to a gene: 13. The CDR3 totals 17 residues.

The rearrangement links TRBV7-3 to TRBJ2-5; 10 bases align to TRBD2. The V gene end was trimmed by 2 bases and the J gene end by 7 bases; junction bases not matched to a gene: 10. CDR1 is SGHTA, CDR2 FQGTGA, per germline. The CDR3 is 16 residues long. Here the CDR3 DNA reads TGTGCCAGCAGCTTAGGGCTAGCGGGGGCCTTGGGGACCCAGTACTTC. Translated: CASSLGLAGALGTQYF. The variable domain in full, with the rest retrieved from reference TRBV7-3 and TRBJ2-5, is GAGVSQTPSNKVTEKGKYVELRCDPISGHTALYWYRQSLGQGPEFLIYFQGTGAADDSGLPNDRFFAVRPEGSVSTLKIQRTERGDSAVYLCASSLGLAGALGTQYFGPGTRLLVL.

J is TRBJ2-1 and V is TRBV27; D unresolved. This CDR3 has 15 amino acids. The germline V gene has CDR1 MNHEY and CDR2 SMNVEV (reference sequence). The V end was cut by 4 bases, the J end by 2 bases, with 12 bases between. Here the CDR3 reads CASSSGQPAYNEQFF. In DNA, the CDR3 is TGTGCCAGCAGTTCTGGGCAGCCTGCCTACAATGAGCAGTTCTTC.

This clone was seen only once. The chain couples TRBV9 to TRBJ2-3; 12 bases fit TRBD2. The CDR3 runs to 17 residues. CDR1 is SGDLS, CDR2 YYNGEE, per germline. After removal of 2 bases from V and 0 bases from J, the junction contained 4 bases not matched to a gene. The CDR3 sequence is CASSVSSGGVSTDTQYF. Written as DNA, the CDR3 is TGTGCCAGCAGCGTCTCTAGCGGGGGGGTGAGCACAGATACGCAGTATTTT.

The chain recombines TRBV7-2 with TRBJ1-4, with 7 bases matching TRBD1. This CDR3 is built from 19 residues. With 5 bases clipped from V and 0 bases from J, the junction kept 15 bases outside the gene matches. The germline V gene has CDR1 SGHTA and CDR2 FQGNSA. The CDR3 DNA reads TGTGCCAGCAGCAGTAAACATGTCAGGGGGGTTGCAACTAATGAAAAACTGTTTTTT. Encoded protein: CASSSKHVRGVATNEKLFF.

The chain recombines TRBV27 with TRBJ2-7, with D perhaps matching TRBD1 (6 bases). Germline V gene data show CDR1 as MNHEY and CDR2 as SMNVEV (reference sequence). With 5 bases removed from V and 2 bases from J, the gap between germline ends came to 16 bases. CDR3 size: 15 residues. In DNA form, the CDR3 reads TGTGCCAGCAGTCCGACCGGGACAAACCCCTACGAGCAGTACTTC. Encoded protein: CASSPTGTNPYEQYF.

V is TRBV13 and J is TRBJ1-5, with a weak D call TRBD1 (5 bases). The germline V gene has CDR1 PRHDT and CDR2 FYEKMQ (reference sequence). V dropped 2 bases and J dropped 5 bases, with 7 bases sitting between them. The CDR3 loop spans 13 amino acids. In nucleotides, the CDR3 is TGTGCCAGCAGCTTACAGGGTTATCAGCCCCAGCATTTT. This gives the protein CASSLQGYQPQHF. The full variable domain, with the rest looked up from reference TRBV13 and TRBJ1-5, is AAGVIQSPRHLIKEKRETATLKCYPIPRHDTVYWYQQGPGQDPQFLISFYEKMQSDKGSIPDRFSAQQFSDYHSELNMSSLELGDSALYFCASSLQGYQPQHFGDGTRLSIL.

Here the CDR3 reads CASSPGQIYGYTF. Written as DNA, the CDR3 is TGTGCCAGCTCACCGGGACAGATCTATGGCTACACCTTC. The J gene is TRBJ1-2, the V gene TRBV18; 7 bases are a match to TRBD1. Per the germline V gene, CDR1 is KGHSH and CDR2 is LQKENI. The CDR3 spans 13 residues. V was pared by 3 bases and J by 4 bases, with 2 bases of the junction left unmatched.